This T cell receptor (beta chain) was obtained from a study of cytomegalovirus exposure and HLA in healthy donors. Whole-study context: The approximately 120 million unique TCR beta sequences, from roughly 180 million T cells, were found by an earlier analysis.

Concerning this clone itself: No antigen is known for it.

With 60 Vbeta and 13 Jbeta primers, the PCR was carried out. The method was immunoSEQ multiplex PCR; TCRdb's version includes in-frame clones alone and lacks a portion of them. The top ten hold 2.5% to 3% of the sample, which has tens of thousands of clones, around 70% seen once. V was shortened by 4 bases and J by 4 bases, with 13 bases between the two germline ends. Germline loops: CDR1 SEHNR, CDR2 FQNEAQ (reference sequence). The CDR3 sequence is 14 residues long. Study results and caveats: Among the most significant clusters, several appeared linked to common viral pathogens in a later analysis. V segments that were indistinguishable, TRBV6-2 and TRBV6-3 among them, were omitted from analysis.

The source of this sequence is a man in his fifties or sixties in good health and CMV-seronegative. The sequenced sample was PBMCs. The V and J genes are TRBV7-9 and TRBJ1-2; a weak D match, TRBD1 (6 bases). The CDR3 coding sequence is TGTGCCAGCAGCTCCCCGGGGGGGCTCTATGGCTACACCTTC. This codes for CASSSPGGLYGYTF. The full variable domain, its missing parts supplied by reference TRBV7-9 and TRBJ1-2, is DTGVSQNPRHKITKRGQNVTFRCDPISEHNRLYWYRQTLGQGPEFLTYFQNEAQLEKSRLLSDRFSAERPKGSFSTLEIQRTEQGDSAMYLCASSSPGGLYGYTFGSGTRLTVV.